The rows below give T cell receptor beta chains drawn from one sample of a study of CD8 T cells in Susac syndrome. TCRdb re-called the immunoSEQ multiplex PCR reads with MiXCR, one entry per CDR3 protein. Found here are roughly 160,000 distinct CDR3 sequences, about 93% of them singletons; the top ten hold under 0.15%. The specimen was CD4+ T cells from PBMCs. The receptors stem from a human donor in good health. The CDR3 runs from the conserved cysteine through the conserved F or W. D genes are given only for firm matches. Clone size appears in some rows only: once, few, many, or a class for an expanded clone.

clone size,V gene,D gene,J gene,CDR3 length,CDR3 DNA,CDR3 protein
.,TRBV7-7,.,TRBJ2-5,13,TGTGCTAGCAGCCCGGAGGGGCAAGAGACCCAGTACTTC,CASSPEGQETQYF
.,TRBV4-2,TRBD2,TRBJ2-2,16,TGTGCCAGCAGCCAAGATCTAGCGGCTGACACCGGGGAGCTGTTTTTT,CASSQDLAADTGELFF
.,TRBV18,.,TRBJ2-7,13,TGTGCCAGCTCACCGGGGACCCTGGACGAGCAGTACTTC,CASSPGTLDEQYF
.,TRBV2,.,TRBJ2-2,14,TGTGCCAGCAGTGTAGGTCTGGCCACCGGGGAGCTGTTTTTT,CASSVGLATGELFF
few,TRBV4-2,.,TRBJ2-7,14,TGTGCCAGCAGCCAAGGTGAGCGGGCTTACGAGCAGTACTTC,CASSQGERAYEQYF
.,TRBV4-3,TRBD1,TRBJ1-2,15,TGCGCCAGCAGCCCGCAACAGGGACAGGGGTATGGCTACACCTTC,CASSPQQGQGYGYTF
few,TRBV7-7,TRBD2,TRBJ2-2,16,TGTGCTAGCAGCTCCGGACTAGCGGGGGATTCTGGGGAGCTGTTTTTT,CASSSGLAGDSGELFF
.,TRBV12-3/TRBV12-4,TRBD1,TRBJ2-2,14,TGTGCCAGCAGTACCACAGGGGTCACCGGGGAGCTGTTTTTT,CASSTTGVTGELFF
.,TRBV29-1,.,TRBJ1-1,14,TGCAGCGTTGAAATGCCGCAGAAGGGCACTGAAGCTTTCTTT,CSVEMPQKGTEAFF
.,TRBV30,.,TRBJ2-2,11,TGTGCCTGGAGTGTGGCTGCGGAGCTGTTTTTT,CAWSVAAELFF
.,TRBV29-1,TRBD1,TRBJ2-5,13,TGCAGCGTTGGGACAGGGTTTGGAGAGACCCAGTACTTC,CSVGTGFGETQYF
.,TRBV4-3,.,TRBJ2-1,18,TGCGCCAGCAGCCAAGCCCGGTCGGACCGCAGCTCCTACAATGAGCAGTTCTTC,CASSQARSDRSSYNEQFF
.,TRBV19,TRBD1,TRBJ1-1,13,TGTGCCAGTAGTCGGGACAGGGACACTGAAGCTTTCTTT,CASSRDRDTEAFF
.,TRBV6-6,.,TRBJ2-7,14,TGTGCCAGCAGTTACTCTCCAGGGCCCTACGAGCAGTACTTC,CASSYSPGPYEQYF
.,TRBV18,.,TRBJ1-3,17,TGTGCCAGCTCACCATCGATAGGGCCCAGTGACGGGGACACCATATATTTT,CASSPSIGPSDGDTIYF